The present T cell receptor beta chain was sequenced within a study of spatial heterogeneity in lung cancer. Germline trimming cut 4 bases from V and 0 bases from J; bases unmatched to any gene: 5. The CDR3 loop spans 16 amino acids. CDR1 and CDR2 (germline): LGHDT, YNNKEL (reference sequence). Time point defined: sample taken at primary tumor resection. This clonotype was observed a handful of times. From the 5' RACE reads, TCRdb called clonotypes with MiXCR, one entry per CDR3 protein. The table has 60,000 to 90,000 distinct CDR3 sequences, under 8.5% seen once. Sequenced here: PBMCs, sampled at surgery. The V and J genes are TRBV3-1 and TRBJ2-1, with 8 bases matching TRBD2. The sequence was collected from a male donor with early-stage non-small cell lung cancer. The DNA of the CDR3 is TGTGCCAGCAGCCTTAAGCGGGGGCCCTCCTACAATGAGCAGTTCTTC. Amino acid sequence: CASSLKRGPSYNEQFF.